This entry concerns a single TCR beta chain. This sample was taken from a study of blood T cell repertoires in COVID-19. Study background: Some COVID-19 samples were acute and others convalescent; all came from the United States, Italy and Spain. From T cells, B-cell-depleted T cells, or PBMCs came the material, which was cDNA or gDNA.

As originally analysed: Amplification with reference gene primers provided the estimates of nucleated cell counts. The assay was immunoSEQ multiplex PCR, and TCRdb's table has in-frame clones only and misses some. The V and J calls and clone size were taken over from that table, and D and trimming were inferred from the DNA. The sample lists about 110,000 clones, around 80% occurring once. Trimming took off 5 bases at V and 1 base at J, with 7 bases between the two ends. CDR3 length equals 13 residues. Germline-derived CDR1 and CDR2 are KGHDR and SFDVKD. In Seattle, patients joined the study during active infection and were tracked longitudinally.

The rearrangement joins TRBV24-1 to TRBJ1-1, with D uncertain. The TCR comes from a man at least 80 years old with COVID-19, enrolled during active disease. The sample comprised peripheral blood. The CDR3 reads CATSAHRNTEAFF. CDR3 DNA sequence: TGTGCCACCAGTGCCCACAGGAACACTGAAGCTTTCTTT.